These 4 T cell receptor beta chains originate from one sample sequenced in a study of cytomegalovirus exposure and HLA in healthy donors. Sequenced by immunoSEQ multiplex PCR; TCRdb stores in-frame clones only, minus some. The table lists some 150,000 clones, about 94% of them singletons. The sequenced material came from PBMCs. These receptors were obtained from a man between 18 and 29 years old in good health and CMV-seropositive.

The chain carries TRBV11-3 and TRBJ2-7; D is unclear. There are 14 residues in the CDR3. The germline gives CDR1 SGHNT, CDR2 YENEEA. Trimming pared 1 base from V and 2 bases from J, leaving 9 bases between. The CDR3 sequence is CASSLAARAYEQYF. Here the CDR3 DNA reads TGTGCCAGCAGCTTAGCGGCTAGAGCCTACGAGCAGTACTTC.

The chain carries TRBV2 and TRBJ1-1, with a tentative D call TRBD1 (6 bases). Trimming stripped 10 bases from V and 9 bases from J, with 18 bases between. CDR1 is SNHLY and CDR2 is FYNNEI in the germline V gene. The length of the CDR3 is 12 residues. The CDR3 is CATHRQGRKAFF. DNA of the CDR3: TGTGCCACCCACCGGCAGGGGCGCAAAGCTTTCTTT.

This rearrangement joins TRBV28 to TRBJ2-1; 8 bases are shared with TRBD2. The V gene's germline CDR1 is MDHEN and CDR2 SYDVKM. With V trimmed by 4 bases and J by 6 bases, 14 bases remained unmatched. The CDR3 runs 17 residues. This CDR3 reads CASSSRYSGENVNEQFF. The CDR3 DNA follows: TGTGCCAGCAGTTCGCGGTATAGCGGGGAGAACGTCAATGAGCAGTTCTTC. The full variable domain, its missing parts supplied by reference TRBV28 and TRBJ2-1, is DVKVTQSSRYLVKRTGEKVFLECVQDMDHENMFWYRQDPGLGLRLIYFSYDVKMKEKGDIPEGYSVSREKKERFSLILESASTNQTSMYLCASSSRYSGENVNEQFFGPGTRLTVL.

The rearrangement links TRBV19 to TRBJ2-3; 8 nucleotides match TRBD2. V lost 3 bases to trimming and J lost 4 bases; unmatched junction nucleotides: 6. This CDR3 is built from 15 residues. The germline CDR1 and CDR2 sequences are LNHDA and SQIVND (reference sequence). The CDR3 DNA is TGTGCCAGTAGTATTGCGGGACTAGACGCAGATACGCAGTATTTT. It encodes CASSIAGLDADTQYF. Based on the CDR3 plus reference TRBV19 and TRBJ2-3, the full variable domain is DGGITQSPKYLFRKEGQNVTLSCEQNLNHDAMYWYRQDPGQGLRLIYYSQIVNDFQKGDIAEGYSVSREKKESFPLTVTSAQKNPTAFYLCASSIAGLDADTQYFGPGTRLTVL.